The 4 T cell receptor beta chains listed next were all sequenced from one sample in a study of blood T cell repertoires in COVID-19. Data came from immunoSEQ multiplex PCR; TCRdb stores just in-frame clones and leaves some out. The table includes 71,000 or so clones, just over 90% detected once. Sequenced sample: peripheral blood. These receptors all come from a young woman with acute or convalescent COVID-19.

The V call is TRBV30, the J call TRBJ1-3, with a tentative D call TRBD1 (6 bases). This CDR3 spans 13 amino acids. Germline assignment: CDR1 GTSNPN and CDR2 SVGIG (reference sequence). V was clipped by 2 bases and J by 3 bases, with 8 bases between them. The CDR3 here is CAWSQGNGNTIYF. In nucleotides, the CDR3 is TGTGCCTGGAGTCAGGGGAATGGAAACACCATATATTTT.

The genes are TRBV20-1 and TRBJ2-5, with D possibly being TRBD1 (6 bases). With 3 bases removed from V and 1 base from J, the gap between germline ends came to 21 bases. This CDR3 spans 17 amino acids. Germline CDR1 and CDR2: DFQATT and SNEGSKA (reference sequence). The CDR3 loop is CSASGGGDLTIQETQYF. The CDR3 bases are TGCAGTGCTAGTGGTGGGGGCGACCTCACAATCCAAGAGACCCAGTACTTC.

The rearrangement links TRBV27 to TRBJ1-5, with TRBD1 matching 7 bases. With V trimmed by 2 bases and J by 6 bases, 4 bases remained unmatched. The germline CDR1 and CDR2 sequences are MNHEY and SMNVEV (reference sequence). The CDR3 spans 14 residues. The CDR3 coding sequence is TGTGCCAGCAGTTTAATTCAGGGGGGTCAGCCCCAGCATTTT. It is translated as CASSLIQGGQPQHF.

The CDR3 DNA follows: TGCGCCAGCAGCATCGGACAGGGGGCATCGGAGACCCAGTACTTC. This gives the protein CASSIGQGASETQYF. This sequence joins TRBV5-1 and TRBJ2-5; the match to TRBD1 covers 11 bases. Germline values: CDR1 SGHRS, CDR2 YFSETQ. CDR3 size: 15 residues. The trim removed 4 bases at V and 5 bases at J, leaving 7 bases unmatched.